This T cell receptor (beta chain) was sequenced for a study of CD8 T cells in Susac syndrome. Germline assignment: CDR1 MNHEY and CDR2 SVGAGI. The ends were cut back, 5 bases at V and 0 bases at J, with 11 bases in the middle. The CDR3 spans 14 residues. TEMRA cells were enriched by FACS, while CD8+ and CD4+ T cells were obtained through a negative isolation that was performed magnetically. Random hexamers primed reverse transcription of about 0.45 to 1 ug RNA. Multiplex immunoSEQ PCR targeted 54 Vbeta and 13 Jbeta TCR beta segments. TCRdb analysed the immunoSEQ multiplex PCR reads with MiXCR anew, one entry per CDR3 protein. In the table there are about 52,000 distinct CDR3 sequences, roughly 93% of which are singletons.

This chain links TRBV6-5 with TRBJ2-7; D is unclear. The sequence was collected from a human donor with multiple sclerosis. The specimen sequenced was CD8+ T cells from PBMCs. This CDR3 reads CASSGTVTSYEQYF. As DNA, the CDR3 is TGTGCCAGCAGTGGCACAGTAACCTCCTACGAGCAGTACTTC.